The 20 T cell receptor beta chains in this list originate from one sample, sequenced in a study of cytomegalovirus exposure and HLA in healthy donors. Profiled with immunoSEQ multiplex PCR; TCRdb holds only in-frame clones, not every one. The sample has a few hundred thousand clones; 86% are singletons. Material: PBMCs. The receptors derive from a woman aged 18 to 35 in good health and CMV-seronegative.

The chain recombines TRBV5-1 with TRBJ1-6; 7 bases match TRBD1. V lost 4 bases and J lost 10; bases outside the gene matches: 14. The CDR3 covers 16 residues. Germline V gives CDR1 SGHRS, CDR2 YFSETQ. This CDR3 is CASSADRDALQSPLHF. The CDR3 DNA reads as TGCGCCAGCAGCGCTGACAGGGACGCTTTGCAGTCACCCCTCCACTTT.

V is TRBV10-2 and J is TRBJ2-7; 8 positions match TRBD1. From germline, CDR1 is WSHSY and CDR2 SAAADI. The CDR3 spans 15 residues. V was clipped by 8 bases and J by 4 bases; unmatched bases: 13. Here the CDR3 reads CASRDGQGVRYEQYF. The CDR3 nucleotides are TGCGCCAGCCGGGACGGACAGGGAGTTCGGTACGAGCAGTACTTC.

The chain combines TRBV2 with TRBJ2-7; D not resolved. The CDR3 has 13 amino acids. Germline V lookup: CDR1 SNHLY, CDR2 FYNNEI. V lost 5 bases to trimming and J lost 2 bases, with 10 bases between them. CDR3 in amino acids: CASSQSRTYEQYF. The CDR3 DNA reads TGTGCCAGCAGTCAATCCAGAACCTACGAGCAGTACTTC.

CDR3 loop: CASSLVASMYGYTF. CDR3 nucleotide sequence: TGTGCCAGCAGCTTAGTAGCCAGCATGTATGGCTACACCTTC. The chain employs TRBV7-9 and TRBJ1-2; no clear D. This CDR3 region has 14 residues. Looked up from germline, CDR1 is SEHNR and CDR2 is FQNEAQ (reference sequence). Trimming took off 1 base at V and 5 bases at J, with 11 bases between the two ends.

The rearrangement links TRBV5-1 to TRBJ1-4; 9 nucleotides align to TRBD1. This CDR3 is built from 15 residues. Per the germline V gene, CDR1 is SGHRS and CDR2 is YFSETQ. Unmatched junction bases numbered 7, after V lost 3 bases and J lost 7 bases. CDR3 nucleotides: TGCGCCAGCAGCTCAACAGGGGGCGCAGGTGAAAAACTGTTTTTT. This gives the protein CASSSTGGAGEKLFF.

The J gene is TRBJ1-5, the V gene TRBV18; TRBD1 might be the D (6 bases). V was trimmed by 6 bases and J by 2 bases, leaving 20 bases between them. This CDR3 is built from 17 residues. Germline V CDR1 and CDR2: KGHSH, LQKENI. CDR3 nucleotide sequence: TGTGCCAGCTCCCGGGACACCCAAAGGGTGGGCAATCAGCCCCAGCATTTT. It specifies CASSRDTQRVGNQPQHF.

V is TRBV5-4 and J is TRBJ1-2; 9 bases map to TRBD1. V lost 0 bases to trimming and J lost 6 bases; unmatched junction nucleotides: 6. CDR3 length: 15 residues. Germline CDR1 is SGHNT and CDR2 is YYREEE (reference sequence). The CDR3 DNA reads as TGTGCCAGCAGCTTGGTAGGGACAGGGTACCATGGCTACACCTTC. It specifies CASSLVGTGYHGYTF. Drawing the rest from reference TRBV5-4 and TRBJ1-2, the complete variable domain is ETGVTQSPTHLIKTRGQQVTLRCSSQSGHNTVSWYQQALGQGPQFIFQYYREEENGRGNFPPRFSGLQFPNYSSELNVNALELDDSALYLCASSLVGTGYHGYTFGSGTRLTVV.

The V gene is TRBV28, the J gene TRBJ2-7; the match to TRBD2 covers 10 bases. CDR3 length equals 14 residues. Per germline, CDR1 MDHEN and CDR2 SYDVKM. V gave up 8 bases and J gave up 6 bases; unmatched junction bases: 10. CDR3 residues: CASFGGLAGAEQYF. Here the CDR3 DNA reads TGTGCCAGCTTCGGCGGGCTAGCGGGAGCCGAGCAGTACTTC.

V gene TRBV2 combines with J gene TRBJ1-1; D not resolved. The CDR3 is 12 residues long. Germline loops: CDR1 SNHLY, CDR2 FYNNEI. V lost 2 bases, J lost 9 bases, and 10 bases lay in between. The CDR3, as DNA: TGTGCCAGCAGTGAACGGTCCGGGAAAGCTTTCTTT. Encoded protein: CASSERSGKAFF. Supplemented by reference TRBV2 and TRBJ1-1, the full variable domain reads EPEVTQTPSHQVTQMGQEVILRCVPISNHLYFYWYRQILGQKVEFLVSFYNNEISEKSEIFDDQFSVERPDGSNFTLKIRSTKLEDSAMYFCASSERSGKAFFGQGTRLTVV.

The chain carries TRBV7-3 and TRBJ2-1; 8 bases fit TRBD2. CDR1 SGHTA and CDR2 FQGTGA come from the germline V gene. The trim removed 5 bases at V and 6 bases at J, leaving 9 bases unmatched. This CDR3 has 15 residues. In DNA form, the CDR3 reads TGTGCCAGCAGCGTATCCGGGACTAGTCGCAATGAGCAGTTCTTC. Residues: CASSVSGTSRNEQFF.

The CDR3 here is CASSRTGLNSPLHF. The CDR3 DNA follows: TGTGCCAGCAGTCGGACAGGCCTTAATTCACCCCTCCACTTT. The J gene is TRBJ1-6, the V gene TRBV28, with 7 bases aligning to TRBD1. CDR1 is MDHEN, CDR2 SYDVKM, per germline. J was trimmed by 6 bases and V by 5 bases; bases with no gene match: 4. The CDR3 runs to 14 residues.

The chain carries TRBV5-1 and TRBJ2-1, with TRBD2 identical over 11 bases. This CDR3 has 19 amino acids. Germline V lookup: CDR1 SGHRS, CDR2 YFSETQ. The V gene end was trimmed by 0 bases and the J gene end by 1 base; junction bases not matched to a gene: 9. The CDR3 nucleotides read TGCGCCAGCAGCTTGGCACTAGCGGGGGTTTTTGAGTCCTACAATGAGCAGTTCTTC. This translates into CASSLALAGVFESYNEQFF.

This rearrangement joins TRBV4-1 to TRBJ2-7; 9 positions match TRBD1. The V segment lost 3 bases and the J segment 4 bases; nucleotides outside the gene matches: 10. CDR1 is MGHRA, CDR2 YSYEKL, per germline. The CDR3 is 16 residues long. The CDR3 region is CASSHFPGQGSYEQYF. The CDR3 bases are TGCGCCAGCAGCCATTTCCCGGGACAGGGATCATACGAGCAGTACTTC.

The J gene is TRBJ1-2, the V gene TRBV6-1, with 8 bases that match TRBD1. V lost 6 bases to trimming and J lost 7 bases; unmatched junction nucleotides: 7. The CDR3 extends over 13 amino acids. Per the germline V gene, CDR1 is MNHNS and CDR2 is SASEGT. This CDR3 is CASSLVDRGGYTF. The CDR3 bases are TGTGCCAGCAGCCTGGTAGACAGGGGTGGCTACACCTTC.

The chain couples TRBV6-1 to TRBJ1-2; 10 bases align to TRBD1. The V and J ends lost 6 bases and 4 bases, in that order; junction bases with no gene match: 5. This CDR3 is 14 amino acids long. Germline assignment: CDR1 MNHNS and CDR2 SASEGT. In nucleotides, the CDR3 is TGTGCCAGCAGGGGGACAGGGGAAGGCTATGGCTACACCTTC. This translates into CASRGTGEGYGYTF.

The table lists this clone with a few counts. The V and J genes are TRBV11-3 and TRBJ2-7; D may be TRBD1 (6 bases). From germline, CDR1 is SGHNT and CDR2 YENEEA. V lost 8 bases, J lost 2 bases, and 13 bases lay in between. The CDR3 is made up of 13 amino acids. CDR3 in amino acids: CASSGTSPYEQYF. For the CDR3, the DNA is TGTGCCAGCTCCGGGACATCCCCCTACGAGCAGTACTTC.

The CDR3 DNA follows: TGTGCCAGCAGCACCGGGACAGGGGGCGGCTACGAGCAGTACTTC. Its translation is CASSTGTGGGYEQYF. The J gene is TRBJ2-7, the V gene TRBV7-6, with 12 bases fitting TRBD1. CDR1 is SGHVS and CDR2 is FNYEAQ in the germline V gene. The V and J ends lost 5 bases and 3 bases, in that order; junction bases with no gene match: 5. CDR3 length: 15 residues. The variable domain in full, with the rest retrieved from reference TRBV7-6 and TRBJ2-7, is GAGVSQSPRYKVTKRGQDVALRCDPISGHVSLYWYRQALGQGPEFLTYFNYEAQQDKSGLPNDRFSAERPEGSISTLTIQRTEQRDSAMYRCASSTGTGGGYEQYFGPGTRLTVT.

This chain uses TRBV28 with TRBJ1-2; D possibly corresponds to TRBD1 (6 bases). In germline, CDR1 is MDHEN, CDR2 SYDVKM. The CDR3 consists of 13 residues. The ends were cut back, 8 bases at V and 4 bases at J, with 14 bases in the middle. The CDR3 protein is CASLSMDSYGYTF. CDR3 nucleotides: TGTGCCAGCCTCTCGATGGACAGCTATGGCTACACCTTC.

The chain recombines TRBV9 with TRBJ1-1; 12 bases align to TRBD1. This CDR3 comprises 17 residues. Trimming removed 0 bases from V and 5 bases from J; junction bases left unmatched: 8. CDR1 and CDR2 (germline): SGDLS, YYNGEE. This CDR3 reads CASSVGTGQGAGTEAFF. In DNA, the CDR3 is TGTGCCAGCAGCGTAGGAACGGGACAGGGGGCAGGGACTGAAGCTTTCTTT.

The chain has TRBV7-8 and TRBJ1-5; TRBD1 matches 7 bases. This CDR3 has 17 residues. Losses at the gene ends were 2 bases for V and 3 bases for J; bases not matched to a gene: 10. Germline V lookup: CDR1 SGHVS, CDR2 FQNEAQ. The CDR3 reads CASSLRGETGLNQPQHF. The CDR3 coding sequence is TGTGCCAGCAGCTTAAGGGGGGAGACAGGGCTCAATCAGCCCCAGCATTTT.